This entry describes one TCR beta chain. The sample is drawn from a study of blood T cell repertoires in COVID-19. This CDR3 is 15 amino acids long. Trimming removed 4 bases at V and 3 bases at J, with 16 bases between. In germline, CDR1 is GTSNPN, CDR2 SVGIG (reference sequence). Produced via immunoSEQ multiplex PCR; TCRdb's table is partial and in-frame only. Among about 70,000 clones listed, 85% to 90% were seen once. The V gene is TRBV30, the J gene TRBJ1-3; tentatively, D is TRBD1 (5 bases). The clonotype originates from a man aged 50-60 years with acute or convalescent COVID-19. The sequencing sample was made of peripheral blood. CDR3 DNA sequence: TGTGCCTGGATCCCCCCAAACAGGAGTGGAAACACCATATATTTT. As protein: CAWIPPNRSGNTIYF.